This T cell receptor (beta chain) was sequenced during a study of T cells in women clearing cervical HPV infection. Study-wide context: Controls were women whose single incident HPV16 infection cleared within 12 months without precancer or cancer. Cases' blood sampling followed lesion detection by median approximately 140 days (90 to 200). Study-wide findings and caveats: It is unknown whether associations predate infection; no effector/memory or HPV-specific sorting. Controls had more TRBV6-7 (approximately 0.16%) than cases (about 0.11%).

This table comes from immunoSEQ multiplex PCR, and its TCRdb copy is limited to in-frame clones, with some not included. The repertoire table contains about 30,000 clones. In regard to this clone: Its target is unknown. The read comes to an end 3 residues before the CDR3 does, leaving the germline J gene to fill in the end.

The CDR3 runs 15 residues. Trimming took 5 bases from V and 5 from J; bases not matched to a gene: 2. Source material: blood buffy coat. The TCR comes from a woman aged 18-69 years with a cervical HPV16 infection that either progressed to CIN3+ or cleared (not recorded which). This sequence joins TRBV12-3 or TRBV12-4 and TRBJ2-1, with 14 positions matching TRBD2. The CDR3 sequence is CASSGTSGGHNEQFF. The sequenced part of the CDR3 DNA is TGTGCCAGCAGTGGGACTAGCGGGGGACACAATGAG.